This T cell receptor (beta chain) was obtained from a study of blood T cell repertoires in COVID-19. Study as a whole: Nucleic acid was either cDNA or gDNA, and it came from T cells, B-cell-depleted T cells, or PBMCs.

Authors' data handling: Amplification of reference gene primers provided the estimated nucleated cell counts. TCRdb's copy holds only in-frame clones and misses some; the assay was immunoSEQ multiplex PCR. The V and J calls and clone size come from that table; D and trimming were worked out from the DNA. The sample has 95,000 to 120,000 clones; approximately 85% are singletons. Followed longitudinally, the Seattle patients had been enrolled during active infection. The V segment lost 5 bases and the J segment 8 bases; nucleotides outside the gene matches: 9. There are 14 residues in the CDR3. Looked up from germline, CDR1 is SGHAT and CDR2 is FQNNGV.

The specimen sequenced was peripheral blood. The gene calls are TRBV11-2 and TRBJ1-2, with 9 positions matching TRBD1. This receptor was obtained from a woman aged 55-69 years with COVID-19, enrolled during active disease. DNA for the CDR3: TGTGCCAGCAGCCGCAGGACAGGGGAAATGGGCTACACCTTC. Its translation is CASSRRTGEMGYTF. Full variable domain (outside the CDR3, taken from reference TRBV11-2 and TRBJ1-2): EAGVAQSPRYKIIEKRQSVAFWCNPISGHATLYWYQQILGQGPKLLIQFQNNGVVDDSQLPKDRFSAERLKGVDSTLKIQPAKLEDSAVYLCASSRRTGEMGYTFGSGTRLTVV.